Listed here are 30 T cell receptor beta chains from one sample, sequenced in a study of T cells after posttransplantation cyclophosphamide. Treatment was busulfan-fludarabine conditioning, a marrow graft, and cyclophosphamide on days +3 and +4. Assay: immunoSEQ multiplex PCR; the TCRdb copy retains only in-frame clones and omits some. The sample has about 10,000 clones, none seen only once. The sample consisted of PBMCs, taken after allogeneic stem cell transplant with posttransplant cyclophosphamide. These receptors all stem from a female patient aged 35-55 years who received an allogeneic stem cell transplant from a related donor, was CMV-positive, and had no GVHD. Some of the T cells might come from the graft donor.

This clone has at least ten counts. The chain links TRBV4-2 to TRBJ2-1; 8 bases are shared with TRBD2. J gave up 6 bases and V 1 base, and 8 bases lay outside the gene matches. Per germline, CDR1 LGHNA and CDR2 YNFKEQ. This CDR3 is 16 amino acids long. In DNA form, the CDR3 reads TGTGCCAGCAGCCAAGGTGGCCCCGGGGGGGCCAATGAGCAGTTCTTC. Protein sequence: CASSQGGPGGANEQFF.

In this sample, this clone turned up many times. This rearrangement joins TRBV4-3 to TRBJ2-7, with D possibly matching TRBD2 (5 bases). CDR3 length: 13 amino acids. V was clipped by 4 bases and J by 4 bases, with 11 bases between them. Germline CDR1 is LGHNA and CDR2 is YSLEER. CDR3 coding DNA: TGCGCCAGCAGCCCGTTTCGGGGATACGAGCAGTACTTC. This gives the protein CASSPFRGYEQYF.

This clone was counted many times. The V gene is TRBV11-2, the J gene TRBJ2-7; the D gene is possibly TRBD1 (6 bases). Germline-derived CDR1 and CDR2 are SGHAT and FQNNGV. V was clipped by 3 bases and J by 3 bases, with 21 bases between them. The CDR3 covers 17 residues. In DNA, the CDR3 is TGTGCCAGCAGCTTCTCTCCTGAGGGACAACGGGGCTACGAGCAGTACTTC. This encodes CASSFSPEGQRGYEQYF.

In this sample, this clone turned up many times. CDR3 protein: CASSYSLQAPNTEAFF. CDR3 coding DNA: TGTGCCAGCAGTTACTCGTTGCAAGCACCCAACACTGAAGCTTTCTTT. This chain joins TRBV6-5 and TRBJ1-1, with D uncertain. This CDR3 region has 16 residues. Trimming cost V 0 bases and J 2 bases, with 13 bases left between them. CDR1 and CDR2 from the germline V gene are MNHEY and SVGAGI.

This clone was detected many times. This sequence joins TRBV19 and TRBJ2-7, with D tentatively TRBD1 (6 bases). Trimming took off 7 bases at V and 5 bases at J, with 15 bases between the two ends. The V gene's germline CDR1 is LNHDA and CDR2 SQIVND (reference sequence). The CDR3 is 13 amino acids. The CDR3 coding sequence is TGTGCCAGTATGGGACACCCTGCAGACGAGCAGTACTTC. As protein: CASMGHPADEQYF.

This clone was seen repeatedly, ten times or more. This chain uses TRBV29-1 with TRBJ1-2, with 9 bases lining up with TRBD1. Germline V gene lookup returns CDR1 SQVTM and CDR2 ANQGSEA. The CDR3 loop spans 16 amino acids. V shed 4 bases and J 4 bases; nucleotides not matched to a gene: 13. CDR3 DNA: TGCAGCGTTGCAAACCAATTGGGACAGGGCGGCTATGGCTACACCTTC. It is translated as CSVANQLGQGGYGYTF.

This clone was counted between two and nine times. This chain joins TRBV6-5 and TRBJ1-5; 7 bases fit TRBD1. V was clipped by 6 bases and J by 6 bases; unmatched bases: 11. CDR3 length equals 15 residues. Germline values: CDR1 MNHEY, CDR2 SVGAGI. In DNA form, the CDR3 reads TGTGCCAGCAGATCCTCAGGGGGGTCGGGTCAGCCCCAGCATTTT. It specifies CASRSSGGSGQPQHF.

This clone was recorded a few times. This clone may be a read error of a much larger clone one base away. CDR3 region: CASSQDRNTGSRANYRYTF. The CDR3 DNA is TGCGCCAGCAGCCAAGATCGTAACACAGGCAGTAGGGCTAACTATCGCTACACCTTC. The chain is built from TRBV4-1 and TRBJ1-2; TRBD1 might be the D (5 bases). The CDR3 is made up of 19 amino acids. From germline, CDR1 is MGHRA and CDR2 YSYEKL.

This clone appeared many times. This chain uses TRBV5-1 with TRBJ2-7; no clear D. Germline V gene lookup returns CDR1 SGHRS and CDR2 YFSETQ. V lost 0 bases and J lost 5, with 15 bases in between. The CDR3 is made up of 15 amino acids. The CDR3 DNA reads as TGCGCCAGCAGCTTGGCCGGTTCAGGTGCCCACGAGCAGTACTTC. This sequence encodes CASSLAGSGAHEQYF.

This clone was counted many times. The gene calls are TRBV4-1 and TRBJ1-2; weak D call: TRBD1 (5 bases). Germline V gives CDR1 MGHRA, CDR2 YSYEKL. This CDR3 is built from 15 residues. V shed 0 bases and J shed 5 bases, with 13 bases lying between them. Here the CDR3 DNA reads TGCGCCAGCAGCCAAGATTGGCAGGGCGTATATGGCTACACCTTC. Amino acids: CASSQDWQGVYGYTF.

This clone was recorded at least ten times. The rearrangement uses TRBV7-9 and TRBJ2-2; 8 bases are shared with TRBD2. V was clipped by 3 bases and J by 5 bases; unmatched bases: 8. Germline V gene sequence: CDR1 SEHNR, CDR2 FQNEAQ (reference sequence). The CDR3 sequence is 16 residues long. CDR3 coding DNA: TGTGCCAGCAGCTTGACCCCCGGGGGGGAAACCGGGGAGCTGTTTTTT. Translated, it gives CASSLTPGGETGELFF.

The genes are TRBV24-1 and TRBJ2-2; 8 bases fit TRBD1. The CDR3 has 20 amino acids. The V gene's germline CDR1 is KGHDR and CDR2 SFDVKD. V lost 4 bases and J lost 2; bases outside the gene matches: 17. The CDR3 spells CATSEESDREVQGNTGELFF. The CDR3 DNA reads TGTGCCACCAGTGAAGAATCGGACAGGGAGGTACAGGGAAACACCGGGGAGCTGTTTTTT.

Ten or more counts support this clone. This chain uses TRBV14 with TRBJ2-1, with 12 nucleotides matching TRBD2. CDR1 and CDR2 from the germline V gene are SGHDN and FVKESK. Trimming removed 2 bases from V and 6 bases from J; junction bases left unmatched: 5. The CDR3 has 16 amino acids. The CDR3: CASSQTTSGGPNEQFF. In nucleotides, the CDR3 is TGTGCCAGCAGCCAAACAACTAGCGGGGGGCCCAATGAGCAGTTCTTC. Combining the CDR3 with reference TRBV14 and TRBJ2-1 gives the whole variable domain EAGVTQFPSHSVIEKGQTVTLRCDPISGHDNLYWYRRVMGKEIKFLLHFVKESKQDESGMPNNRFLAERTGGTYSTLKVQPAELEDSGVYFCASSQTTSGGPNEQFFGPGTRLTVL.

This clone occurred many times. CDR3: CASSVAGGSGTQYF. The CDR3, as DNA: TGTGCCAGCAGCGTAGCGGGGGGGTCAGGTACGCAGTATTTT. The chain has TRBV9 and TRBJ2-3; 8 bases agree with TRBD2. The length of the CDR3 is 14 residues. Trimming removed 0 bases from V and 8 bases from J; junction bases left unmatched: 5. CDR1 and CDR2 (germline): SGDLS, YYNGEE.

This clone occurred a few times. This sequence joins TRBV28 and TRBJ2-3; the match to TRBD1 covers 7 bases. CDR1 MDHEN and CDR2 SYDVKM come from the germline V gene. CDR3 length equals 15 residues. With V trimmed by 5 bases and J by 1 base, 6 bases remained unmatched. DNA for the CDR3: TGTGCCAGCAGTGCTACAGGGGCCCGCACAGATACGCAGTATTTT. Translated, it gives CASSATGARTDTQYF.

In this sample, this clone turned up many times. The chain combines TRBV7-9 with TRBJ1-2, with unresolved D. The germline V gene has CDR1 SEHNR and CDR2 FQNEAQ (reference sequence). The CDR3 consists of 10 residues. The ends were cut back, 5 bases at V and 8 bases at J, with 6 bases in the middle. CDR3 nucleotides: TGTGCCAGCAGCAAACTCGGCTACACCTTC. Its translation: CASSKLGYTF.

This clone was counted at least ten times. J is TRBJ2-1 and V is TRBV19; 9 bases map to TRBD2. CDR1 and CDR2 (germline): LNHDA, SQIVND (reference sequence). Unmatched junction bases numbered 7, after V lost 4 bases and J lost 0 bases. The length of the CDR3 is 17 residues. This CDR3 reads CASSSGGVRRSYNEQFF. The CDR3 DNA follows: TGTGCCAGTAGTAGCGGGGGGGTCCGCCGCTCCTACAATGAGCAGTTCTTC.

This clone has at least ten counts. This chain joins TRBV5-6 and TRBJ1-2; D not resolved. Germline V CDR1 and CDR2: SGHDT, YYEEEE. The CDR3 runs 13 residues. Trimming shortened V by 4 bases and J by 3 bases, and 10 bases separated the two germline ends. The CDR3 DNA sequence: TGTGCCAGCAGCGCTGACATCGACTATGGCTACACCTTC. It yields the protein CASSADIDYGYTF.

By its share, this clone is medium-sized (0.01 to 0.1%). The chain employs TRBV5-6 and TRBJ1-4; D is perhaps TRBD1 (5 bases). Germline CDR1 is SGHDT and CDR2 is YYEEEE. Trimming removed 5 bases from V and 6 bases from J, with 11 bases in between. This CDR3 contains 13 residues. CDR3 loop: CASSSRVDEKLFF. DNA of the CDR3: TGTGCCAGCAGTTCCAGGGTCGATGAAAAACTGTTTTTT.

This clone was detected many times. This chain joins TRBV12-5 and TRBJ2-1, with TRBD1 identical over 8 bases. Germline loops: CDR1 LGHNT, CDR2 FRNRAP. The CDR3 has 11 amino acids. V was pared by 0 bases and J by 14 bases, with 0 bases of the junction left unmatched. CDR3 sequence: CASGLVQGEFF. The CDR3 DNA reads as TGTGCTAGTGGTTTGGTACAGGGGGAGTTCTTC.

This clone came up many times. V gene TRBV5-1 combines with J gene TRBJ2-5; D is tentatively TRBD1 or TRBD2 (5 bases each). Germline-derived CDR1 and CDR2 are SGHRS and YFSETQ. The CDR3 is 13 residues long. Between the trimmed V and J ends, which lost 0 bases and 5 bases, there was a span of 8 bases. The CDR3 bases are TGCGCCAGCAGCTTGGGAGGGGCTGAGACCCAGTACTTC. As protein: CASSLGGAETQYF.

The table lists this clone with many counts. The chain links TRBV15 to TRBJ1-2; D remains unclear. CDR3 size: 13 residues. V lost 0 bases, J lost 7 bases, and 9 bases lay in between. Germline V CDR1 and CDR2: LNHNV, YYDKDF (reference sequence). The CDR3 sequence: CATSRDRLSGYTF. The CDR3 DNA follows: TGTGCCACCAGCAGAGATCGTCTAAGTGGCTACACCTTC.

The CDR3 DNA sequence: TGTGCCAGCAGCCCGCGAACAGGGCAGGGGGAGACCCAGTACTTC. Translating gives CASSPRTGQGETQYF. This sequence joins TRBV5-6 and TRBJ2-5; perhaps TRBD1 as D (6 bases). Trimming took 4 bases from V and 5 from J, leaving 18 bases between them. The V gene's germline CDR1 is SGHDT and CDR2 YYEEEE. The length of the CDR3 is 15 residues.

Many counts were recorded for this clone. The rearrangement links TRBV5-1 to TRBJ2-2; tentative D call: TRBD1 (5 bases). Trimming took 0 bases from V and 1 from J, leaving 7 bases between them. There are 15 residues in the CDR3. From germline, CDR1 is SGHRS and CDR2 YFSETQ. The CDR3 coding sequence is TGCGCCAGCAGCTTGGGACAGATGAACACCGGGGAGCTGTTTTTT. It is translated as CASSLGQMNTGELFF. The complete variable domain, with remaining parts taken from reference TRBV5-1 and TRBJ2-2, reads KAGVTQTPRYLIKTRGQQVTLSCSPISGHRSVSWYQQTPGQGLQFLFEYFSETQRNKGNFPGRFSGRQFSNSRSEMNVSTLELGDSALYLCASSLGQMNTGELFFGEGSRLTVL.

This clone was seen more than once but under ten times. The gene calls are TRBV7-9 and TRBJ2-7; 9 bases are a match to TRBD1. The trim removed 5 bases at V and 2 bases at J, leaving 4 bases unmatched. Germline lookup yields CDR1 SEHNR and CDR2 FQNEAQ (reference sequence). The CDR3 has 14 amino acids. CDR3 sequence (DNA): TGTGCCAGCAGCCCGACAGGGGGTACCTACGAGCAGTACTTC. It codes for CASSPTGGTYEQYF.

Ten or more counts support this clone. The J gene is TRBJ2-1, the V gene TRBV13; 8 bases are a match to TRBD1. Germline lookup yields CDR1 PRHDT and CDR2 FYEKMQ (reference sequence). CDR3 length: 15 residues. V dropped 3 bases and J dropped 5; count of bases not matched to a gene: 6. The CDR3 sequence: CASSFRQGMNNEQFF. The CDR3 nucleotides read TGTGCCAGCAGCTTCCGACAGGGGATGAACAATGAGCAGTTCTTC.

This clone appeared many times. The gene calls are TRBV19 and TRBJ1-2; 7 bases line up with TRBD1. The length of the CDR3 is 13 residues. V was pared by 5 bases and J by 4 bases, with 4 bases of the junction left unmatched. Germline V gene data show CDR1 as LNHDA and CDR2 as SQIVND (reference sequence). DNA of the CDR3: TGTGCCAGTAGTTCCGACAGGGTCTATGGCTACACCTTC. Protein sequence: CASSSDRVYGYTF.

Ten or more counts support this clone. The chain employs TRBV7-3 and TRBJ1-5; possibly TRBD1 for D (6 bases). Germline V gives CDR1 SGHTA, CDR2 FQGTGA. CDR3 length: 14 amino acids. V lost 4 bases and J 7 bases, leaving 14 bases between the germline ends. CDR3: CASSSPTGFQPQHF. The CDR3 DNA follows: TGTGCCAGCAGCTCTCCTACAGGGTTCCAGCCCCAGCATTTT. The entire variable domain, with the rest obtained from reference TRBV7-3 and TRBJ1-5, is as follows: GAGVSQTPSNKVTEKGKYVELRCDPISGHTALYWYRQSLGQGPEFLIYFQGTGAADDSGLPNDRFFAVRPEGSVSTLKIQRTERGDSAVYLCASSSPTGFQPQHFGDGTRLSIL.

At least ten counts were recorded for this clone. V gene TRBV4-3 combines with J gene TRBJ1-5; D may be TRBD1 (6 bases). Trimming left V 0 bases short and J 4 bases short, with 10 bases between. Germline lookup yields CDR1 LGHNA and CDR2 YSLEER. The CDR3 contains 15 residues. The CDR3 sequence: CASSQESGANQPQHF. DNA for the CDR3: TGCGCCAGCAGCCAAGAGTCAGGGGCAAATCAGCCCCAGCATTTT.

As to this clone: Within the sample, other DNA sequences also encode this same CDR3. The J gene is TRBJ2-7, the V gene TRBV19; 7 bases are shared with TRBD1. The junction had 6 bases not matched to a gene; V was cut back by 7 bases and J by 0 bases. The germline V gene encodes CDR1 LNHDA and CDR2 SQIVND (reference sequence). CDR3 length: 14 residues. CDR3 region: CASTPNRGSYEQYF. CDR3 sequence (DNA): TGTGCCAGTACCCCCAACAGGGGCTCCTACGAGCAGTACTTC.